This TCR beta chain comes out of a study of blood T cell repertoires in COVID-19. Study summary: COVID-19 samples from acute and convalescent phases originated in the United States, Italy and Spain.

Per the study methods: Cell counts per sample came from amplifying reference gene primers. The protocol was immunoSEQ multiplex PCR, while the TCRdb copy is restricted to in-frame clones and leaves out a portion. That table is the source of V, J and clone size, and D and trimming were worked out from the DNA. The sample gives about 170,000 clones, roughly 86% of which show up once; roughly 8% is in the top ten. Germline loops: CDR1 LGHNA, CDR2 YSLEER. CDR3 length equals 16 residues. V dropped 4 bases and J dropped 4; count of bases not matched to a gene: 4. The TCR was taken from a man aged 40-55 years who had recovered from COVID-19. The specimen was peripheral blood. This chain joins TRBV4-3 and TRBJ2-3; 14 nucleotides agree with TRBD2. This CDR3 is CASSRTSGRLADTQYF. The DNA for the CDR3 is TGCGCCAGCAGCCGGACTAGCGGGAGGCTTGCAGATACGCAGTATTTT.